Listed below are T cell receptor beta chains from one sample, sequenced in a study of T cells in Graves' hyperthyroidism and ophthalmopathy. In TCRdb, the multiplex PCR reads were re-called with MiXCR into one record per CDR3 protein. The table shows roughly 520,000 distinct CDR3 sequences, with 24% occurring only once. Sequenced: blood. These receptors all come from a woman under 40 with Graves' ophthalmopathy. Each CDR3 is given with its conserved first and last residue. D genes are given only for firm matches. A row's size may be missing; if present it is once, few, many or a size class.

v_call: TRBV2
j_call: TRBJ1-2
clone_size: many
d_call: NA
cdr3_nt: TGTGCCAGCAGTGAACGCCACTATGGCTACACCTTC
cdr3_aa: CASSERHYGYTF

v_call: TRBV6-1
j_call: TRBJ1-5
clone_size: many
d_call: NA
cdr3_nt: TGTGCCAGCAGCTCGGACGGCTATCAGCCCCAGCATTTT
cdr3_aa: CASSSDGYQPQHF

v_call: TRBV12-3/TRBV12-4
j_call: TRBJ2-7
clone_size: NA
d_call: NA
cdr3_nt: TGTGCCACCACGGACGGGTTGTCCTACGAGCAGTACTTC
cdr3_aa: CATTDGLSYEQYF

v_call: TRBV20-1
j_call: TRBJ2-2
clone_size: many
d_call: NA
cdr3_nt: TGCAGTGCTTTTCGGGCCGAAGACACCGGGGAGCTGTTTTTT
cdr3_aa: CSAFRAEDTGELFF

v_call: TRBV6-2/TRBV6-3
j_call: TRBJ2-7
clone_size: NA
d_call: TRBD1
cdr3_nt: TGTGCCAGCAGTACCTCGAGGACAGGGGTATTGTACGAGCAGTACTTC
cdr3_aa: CASSTSRTGVLYEQYF

v_call: TRBV20-1
j_call: TRBJ2-7
clone_size: many
d_call: NA
cdr3_nt: TGCAGTGCTAGAGATCAGGGCGGGGGCCTCTCCTACGAGCAGTACTTC
cdr3_aa: CSARDQGGGLSYEQYF

v_call: TRBV28
j_call: TRBJ2-7
clone_size: many
d_call: NA
cdr3_nt: TGTGCCAGCAGTTGGCGCGCCTCCTACGAGCAGTACTTC
cdr3_aa: CASSWRASYEQYF

v_call: TRBV6-4
j_call: TRBJ2-3
clone_size: NA
d_call: TRBD2
cdr3_nt: TGTGCCAGCAGTAGACATAGCGGGAGTGGCACAGATACGCAGTATTTT
cdr3_aa: CASSRHSGSGTDTQYF

v_call: TRBV7-9
j_call: TRBJ1-2
clone_size: NA
d_call: TRBD1
cdr3_nt: TGTGCCAGCAGCACCCCGGGACAGGGTTTTCATGGCTACACCTTC
cdr3_aa: CASSTPGQGFHGYTF

v_call: TRBV12-3/TRBV12-4
j_call: TRBJ2-7
clone_size: many
d_call: NA
cdr3_nt: TGTGCCAGCAGTTTCAGGGCGGATTCCTACGAGCAGTACTTC
cdr3_aa: CASSFRADSYEQYF

v_call: TRBV6-5
j_call: TRBJ1-3
clone_size: many
d_call: NA
cdr3_nt: TGTGCCAGCAGGGTGGCCCCTGGAAACACCATATATTTT
cdr3_aa: CASRVAPGNTIYF

v_call: TRBV6-2/TRBV6-3
j_call: TRBJ1-2
clone_size: many
d_call: NA
cdr3_nt: TGTGCCAGCAGTTTGCCAGGGGAGTTCATCAATGGCTACACCTTC
cdr3_aa: CASSLPGEFINGYTF

v_call: TRBV11-2
j_call: TRBJ2-2
clone_size: few
d_call: TRBD1
cdr3_nt: TGTGCCAGCAGGATACCGGGACAGCCGAACACCGGGGAGCTGTTTTTT
cdr3_aa: CASRIPGQPNTGELFF

v_call: TRBV29-1
j_call: TRBJ1-2
clone_size: many
d_call: NA
cdr3_nt: TGCAGCGTTGAAGATTGGGGTAGGACAGTCTACACCTTC
cdr3_aa: CSVEDWGRTVYTF

v_call: TRBV19
j_call: TRBJ1-6
clone_size: NA
d_call: NA
cdr3_nt: TGTGCCAGTTCGGACGTCTCCTATAATTCACCCCTCCACTTT
cdr3_aa: CASSDVSYNSPLHF

v_call: TRBV14
j_call: TRBJ2-7
clone_size: NA
d_call: NA
cdr3_nt: TGTGCCAGCAGCCAAGATCTCAACTCCTACGAGCAGTACTTC
cdr3_aa: CASSQDLNSYEQYF

v_call: TRBV30
j_call: TRBJ2-7
clone_size: NA
d_call: TRBD2
cdr3_nt: TGTGCCTGGAGTGTAGGGGAGGGGTGGTACGAGCAGTACTTC
cdr3_aa: CAWSVGEGWYEQYF

v_call: TRBV11-1
j_call: TRBJ2-5
clone_size: many
d_call: NA
cdr3_nt: TGTGCCAGCAGCTTACGGGGGATCGGAGAGACCCAGTACTTC
cdr3_aa: CASSLRGIGETQYF

v_call: TRBV10-3
j_call: TRBJ1-5
clone_size: many
d_call: NA
cdr3_nt: TGTGCCATCAGTGAGTCGACCGACAATCAGCCCCAGCATTTT
cdr3_aa: CAISESTDNQPQHF

v_call: TRBV6-1
j_call: TRBJ1-1
clone_size: NA
d_call: TRBD1
cdr3_nt: TGTGCCAGCAGTGCGGCAGGGGGGTTCTCTGAAGCTTTCTTT
cdr3_aa: CASSAAGGFSEAFF

v_call: TRBV12-3/TRBV12-4
j_call: TRBJ1-2
clone_size: NA
d_call: TRBD1
cdr3_nt: TGTGCCAGCAGTACAGGGGGCGATCACTATGGCTACACCTTC
cdr3_aa: CASSTGGDHYGYTF

v_call: TRBV29-1
j_call: TRBJ1-1
clone_size: NA
d_call: NA
cdr3_nt: TGCAGCGTTATAGGGACCCTTCCCTTGAACACTGAAGCTTTCTTT
cdr3_aa: CSVIGTLPLNTEAFF

v_call: TRBV20-1
j_call: TRBJ1-5
clone_size: many
d_call: NA
cdr3_nt: TGCAGTGCTACGGACGGGCGACAGCCCCAGCATTTT
cdr3_aa: CSATDGRQPQHF

v_call: TRBV12-3/TRBV12-4
j_call: TRBJ2-1
clone_size: few
d_call: TRBD2
cdr3_nt: TGTGCCAGCAGTACGACTAGCGGGGGGGCCTACAATGAGCAGTTCTTC
cdr3_aa: CASSTTSGGAYNEQFF

v_call: TRBV11-2
j_call: TRBJ1-6
clone_size: NA
d_call: TRBD1
cdr3_nt: TGTGCCAGCAGCCCCACCGGGACAGGCTCCTCACCCCTCCACTTT
cdr3_aa: CASSPTGTGSSPLHF

v_call: TRBV12-5
j_call: TRBJ1-2
clone_size: few
d_call: NA
cdr3_nt: TGTGCTAGTGGTTCCTCCACGGGACACCCCTATGGCTACACCTTC
cdr3_aa: CASGSSTGHPYGYTF

v_call: TRBV13
j_call: TRBJ1-3
clone_size: many
d_call: NA
cdr3_nt: TGTGCCAGCAGTTGGGCACTTGGAAACACCATATATTTT
cdr3_aa: CASSWALGNTIYF

v_call: TRBV27
j_call: TRBJ2-7
clone_size: NA
d_call: TRBD1
cdr3_nt: TGTGCCAGCAGACAGGGGGGTGCCTACGAGCAGTACTTC
cdr3_aa: CASRQGGAYEQYF

v_call: TRBV15
j_call: TRBJ1-3
clone_size: NA
d_call: NA
cdr3_nt: TGTGCCACCAGCATAACAAGGGCTGGGGGGAGAAACACCATATATTTT
cdr3_aa: CATSITRAGGRNTIYF

v_call: TRBV29-1
j_call: TRBJ2-5
clone_size: few
d_call: TRBD1
cdr3_nt: TGCAGCACACGACAGGGGTCTGAGACCCAGTACTTC
cdr3_aa: CSTRQGSETQYF

v_call: TRBV28
j_call: TRBJ1-1
clone_size: many
d_call: TRBD1
cdr3_nt: TGTGCCAGCAGCTTGTCCAGGGGGGGAACTGAAGCTTTCTTT
cdr3_aa: CASSLSRGGTEAFF

v_call: TRBV12-3/TRBV12-4
j_call: TRBJ1-2
clone_size: NA
d_call: NA
cdr3_nt: TGTGCCAGCAGTTTTTCGGCAGGCCAGCCCTATGGCTACACCTTC
cdr3_aa: CASSFSAGQPYGYTF

v_call: TRBV20-1
j_call: TRBJ2-7
clone_size: many
d_call: TRBD1
cdr3_nt: TGCAGTGCTAGAGTCTGGGACAGAGGAACCTACGAGCAGTACTTC
cdr3_aa: CSARVWDRGTYEQYF

v_call: TRBV2
j_call: TRBJ2-5
clone_size: few
d_call: NA
cdr3_nt: TGTGCCAGCAGCGAAGGGCAGGGGGAGACCCAGTACTTC
cdr3_aa: CASSEGQGETQYF

v_call: TRBV6-1
j_call: TRBJ1-1
clone_size: NA
d_call: NA
cdr3_nt: TGTGCCAGCAGTCTCCGGATCGCGAACACTGATGCTTTCTTT
cdr3_aa: CASSLRIANTDAFF

v_call: TRBV6-1
j_call: TRBJ1-2
clone_size: many
d_call: NA
cdr3_nt: TGTGCCAGCAGTGAAGGCGAAGTCTATGGCTACACCTTC
cdr3_aa: CASSEGEVYGYTF

v_call: TRBV19
j_call: TRBJ1-5
clone_size: many
d_call: NA
cdr3_nt: TGTGCCAGTAGTATTTCCGAATATCAGCCCCAGCATTTT
cdr3_aa: CASSISEYQPQHF

v_call: TRBV27
j_call: TRBJ1-1
clone_size: NA
d_call: NA
cdr3_nt: TGTGCCAGCAGGACACAGCCCCAGATTCCTGAAGCTTTCTTT
cdr3_aa: CASRTQPQIPEAFF

v_call: TRBV3-1
j_call: TRBJ2-2
clone_size: few
d_call: NA
cdr3_nt: TGTGCCAGCAGGGGGGTCCAGACCGGGGAGCTGTTTTTT
cdr3_aa: CASRGVQTGELFF

v_call: TRBV12-5
j_call: TRBJ1-5
clone_size: NA
d_call: NA
cdr3_nt: TGTGCTAGTGGTTCCTCAGTTAGTCAGCCCCAGCATTTT
cdr3_aa: CASGSSVSQPQHF

v_call: TRBV6-1
j_call: TRBJ1-3
clone_size: NA
d_call: NA
cdr3_nt: TGTGCCAGCAGTGAAGCATTGGAATCCAGGGGTGGAAACACCATATATTTT
cdr3_aa: CASSEALESRGGNTIYF

v_call: TRBV20-1
j_call: TRBJ1-1
clone_size: many
d_call: NA
cdr3_nt: TGCAGTGCTAGAGATCCAGGTGACGGGAACACTGAAGCTTTCTTT
cdr3_aa: CSARDPGDGNTEAFF